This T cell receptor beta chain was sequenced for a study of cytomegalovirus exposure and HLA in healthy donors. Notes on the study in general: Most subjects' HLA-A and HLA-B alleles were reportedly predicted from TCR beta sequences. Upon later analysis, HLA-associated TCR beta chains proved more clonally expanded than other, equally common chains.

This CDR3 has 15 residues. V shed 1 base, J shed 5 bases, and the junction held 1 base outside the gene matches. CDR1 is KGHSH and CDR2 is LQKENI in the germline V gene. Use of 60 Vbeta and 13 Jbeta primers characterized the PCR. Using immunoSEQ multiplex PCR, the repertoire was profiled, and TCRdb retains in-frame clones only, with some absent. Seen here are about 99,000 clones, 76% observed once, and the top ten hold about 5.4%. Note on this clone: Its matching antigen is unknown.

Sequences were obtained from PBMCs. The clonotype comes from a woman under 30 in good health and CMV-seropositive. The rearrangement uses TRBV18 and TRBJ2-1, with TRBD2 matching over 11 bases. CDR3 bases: TGTGCCAGCTCACCACTTAGCGGGAGGGACAATGAGCAGTTCTTC. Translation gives CASSPLSGRDNEQFF.